Listed here are 12 T cell receptor beta chains from one sample, sequenced in a study of T cells in Graves' hyperthyroidism and ophthalmopathy. Amplification targeted TCR beta CDR3 regions from RNA transcripts. HTBI primers were the set used in a first-round RT-PCR of the TCR CDR3. From the multiplex PCR reads, TCRdb called clonotypes with MiXCR, one entry per CDR3 protein. Among around 300,000 distinct CDR3 sequences, less than 30% were seen once, and the ten largest hold roughly 24%. The sample consisted of blood. The source is a man aged 35 to 55 with Graves' hyperthyroidism that later progressed to Graves' ophthalmopathy.

This clonotype was seen ten or more times. The DNA of the CDR3 is TGTGCCATCAGTTTGAAAGGAGAGACCCAGTACTTC. Its translation is CAISLKGETQYF. The chain carries TRBV10-3 and TRBJ2-5; D is unresolved. The germline CDR1 and CDR2 sequences are ENHRY and SYGVKD. The CDR3 runs to 12 residues. V lost 5 bases and J 4 bases, leaving 8 bases between the germline ends.

This clonotype was seen at least ten times. This chain uses TRBV9 with TRBJ2-7; D remains ambiguous. The CDR3 extends over 15 amino acids. Germline V lookup: CDR1 SGDLS, CDR2 YYNGEE. V dropped 4 bases and J dropped 6 bases, with 20 bases sitting between them. In DNA form, the CDR3 reads TGTGCCAGCAGCCGCCGGGCGGCCCTCTCCGTCGAGCAGTACTTC. This gives the protein CASSRRAALSVEQYF. Combining the CDR3 with reference TRBV9 and TRBJ2-7 gives the whole variable domain DSGVTQTPKHLITATGQRVTLRCSPRSGDLSVYWYQQSLDQGLQFLIQYYNGEERAKGNILERFSAQQFPDLHSELNLSSLELGDSALYFCASSRRAALSVEQYFGPGTRLTVT.

This clonotype was seen ten or more times. This chain joins TRBV5-1 and TRBJ2-7; 7 bases agree with TRBD1. Germline V gene sequence: CDR1 SGHRS, CDR2 YFSETQ. V shed 0 bases, J shed 3 bases, and the junction held 9 bases outside the gene matches. The CDR3 contains 16 residues. Here the CDR3 DNA reads TGCGCCAGCAGCTTGGCGGCCGGTGGGGACAGCTACGAGCAGTACTTC. Its translation is CASSLAAGGDSYEQYF.

This clonotype was recorded a few times. CDR3 sequence (DNA): TGCAGTGCTAGAGGGACCTTGAACACTGAAGCTTTCTTT. As protein: CSARGTLNTEAFF. The V gene is TRBV20-1, the J gene TRBJ1-1; D ambiguous. The germline V gene encodes CDR1 DFQATT and CDR2 SNEGSKA (reference sequence). V lost 1 base to trimming and J lost 0 bases, with 6 bases between them. This CDR3 has 13 residues.

The CDR3 here is CASNPGGAETQYF. For the CDR3, the DNA is TGTGCCAGCAACCCAGGGGGTGCAGAGACCCAGTACTTC. V usage is TRBV12-3 or TRBV12-4 and J usage is TRBJ2-5; 7 nucleotides align to TRBD1. The CDR3 covers 13 residues. The V and J ends lost 7 bases and 4 bases, in that order; junction bases with no gene match: 6.

This clonotype was recorded at least ten times. This chain connects TRBV5-1 to TRBJ2-5; TRBD2 matches at 13 bases. Germline-derived CDR1 and CDR2 are SGHRS and YFSETQ. This CDR3 has 17 residues. Trimming cost V 5 bases and J 5 bases; bases outside gene matches: 12. As DNA, the CDR3 is TGCGCCAGCAGTCGCGGACTAGCGGGAGACGTGAGTGAGACCCAGTACTTC. As protein: CASSRGLAGDVSETQYF. The entire variable domain, with the rest obtained from reference TRBV5-1 and TRBJ2-5, is as follows: KAGVTQTPRYLIKTRGQQVTLSCSPISGHRSVSWYQQTPGQGLQFLFEYFSETQRNKGNFPGRFSGRQFSNSRSEMNVSTLELGDSALYLCASSRGLAGDVSETQYFGPGTRLLVL.

This clonotype came up many times. V gene TRBV29-1 combines with J gene TRBJ1-2; D is undetermined. The V end was cut by 0 bases, the J end by 4 bases, with 3 bases between. Germline V gene data show CDR1 as SQVTM and CDR2 as ANQGSEA. This CDR3 spans 11 amino acids. The CDR3 is CSVEEGYGYTF. As DNA, the CDR3 is TGCAGCGTTGAAGAGGGCTATGGCTACACCTTC. The full variable domain, with the rest looked up from reference TRBV29-1 and TRBJ1-2, is SAVISQKPSRDICQRGTSLTIQCQVDSQVTMMFWYRQQPGQSLTLIATANQGSEATYESGFVIDKFPISRPNLTFSTLTVSNMSPEDSSIYLCSVEEGYGYTFGSGTRLTVV.

This clonotype was detected many times. The chain recombines TRBV29-1 with TRBJ1-2; D remains unclear. The CDR3 loop spans 15 amino acids. Per the germline V gene, CDR1 is SQVTM and CDR2 is ANQGSEA. V gave up 1 base and J gave up 8 bases, with 20 bases separating them. The CDR3 DNA follows: TGCAGCGTTGAAGGATGGGTCGAGAAGTCTTACGGCTACACCTTC. Protein product: CSVEGWVEKSYGYTF.

Many counts were recorded for this clonotype. This chain links TRBV5-1 with TRBJ1-5; the D is unclear. Per germline, CDR1 SGHRS and CDR2 YFSETQ. Deletions cut 1 base from V and 3 bases from J, with 11 bases between. The CDR3 has 15 residues. This CDR3 is CASSLSGASNQPQHF. In DNA form, the CDR3 reads TGCGCCAGCAGCTTGTCAGGCGCCTCCAATCAGCCCCAGCATTTT.

The table lists this clonotype with many counts. The V call is TRBV20-1, the J call TRBJ2-5; the match to TRBD2 covers 9 bases. The CDR3 covers 17 residues. J gave up 5 bases and V 0 bases, and 13 bases lay outside the gene matches. In germline, CDR1 is DFQATT, CDR2 SNEGSKA (reference sequence). In nucleotides, the CDR3 is TGCAGTGCTAGAGATCCTAAAAAGCGGGAGGCCCCCGAGACCCAGTACTTC. Protein product: CSARDPKKREAPETQYF.

This clonotype was recorded many times. The rearrangement joins TRBV5-6 to TRBJ2-5; 8 bases align to TRBD2. Germline V gene sequence: CDR1 SGHDT, CDR2 YYEEEE. This CDR3 region has 15 residues. V lost 7 bases and J lost 5; bases outside the gene matches: 13. CDR3 coding DNA: TGTGCCAGCTTGTCCCGGGGGGGGGGCAGCGAGACCCAGTACTTC. This codes for CASLSRGGGSETQYF.

This clonotype was counted ten times or more. The J gene is TRBJ1-6, the V gene TRBV7-2, with a possible D match to TRBD1 (5 bases). CDR1 is SGHTA and CDR2 is FQGNSA in the germline V gene. V was cut by 1 base and J by 7 bases, with 11 bases left in between. The CDR3 loop spans 15 amino acids. CDR3 sequence (DNA): TGTGCCAGCAGCTTAGGCACAGGTTGGAATTCACCCCTCCACTTT. It encodes CASSLGTGWNSPLHF. Filled out from reference TRBV7-2 and TRBJ1-6, the complete variable domain reads GAGVSQSPSNKVTEKGKDVELRCDPISGHTALYWYRQSLGQGLEFLIYFQGNSAPDKSGLPSDRFSAERTGGSVSTLTIQRTQQEDSAVYLCASSLGTGWNSPLHFGNGTRLTVT.